Each of the 24 T cell receptor beta chains below was sequenced from the same sample in a study of cytomegalovirus exposure and HLA in healthy donors. The PCR was carried out with 60 Vbeta primers and 13 Jbeta primers. The protocol was immunoSEQ multiplex PCR, while the TCRdb copy is restricted to in-frame clones and leaves out a portion. The sample contains about 95,000 clones, roughly four fifths of which appear only once. The specimen was PBMCs. The receptors here all came from a man aged 25-45 years in good health and CMV-seropositive.

The rearrangement uses TRBV4-3 and TRBJ2-2, with D unclear. V lost 4 bases, J lost 0 bases, and 18 bases lay in between. Germline V gives CDR1 LGHNA, CDR2 YSLEER. The CDR3 spans 18 residues. In DNA, the CDR3 is TGCGCCAGCAGCCTCAAGGCCGGCAGACTCGCGAACACCGGGGAGCTGTTTTTT. Translated, it gives CASSLKAGRLANTGELFF.

The genes are TRBV30 and TRBJ2-1, with D hard to call. V was clipped by 4 bases and J by 4 bases, with 14 bases between them. Germline V gene lookup returns CDR1 GTSNPN and CDR2 SVGIG (reference sequence). The CDR3 runs 14 residues. The CDR3 bases are TGTGCCTGGACACCCGCGGCCCTATACAATGAGCAGTTCTTC. This sequence encodes CAWTPAALYNEQFF.

This clone was seen only a few times. V and J are TRBV27 and TRBJ2-3; TRBD1 aligns across 8 bases. Losses at the gene ends were 1 base for V and 1 base for J; bases not matched to a gene: 1. This CDR3 contains 15 residues. The V gene's germline CDR1 is MNHEY and CDR2 SMNVEV (reference sequence). The CDR3 coding sequence is TGTGCCAGCAGTTTATGGGGACAGGGCACAGATACGCAGTATTTT. Translating gives CASSLWGQGTDTQYF.

The rearrangement uses TRBV6-6 and TRBJ1-1, with TRBD1 as a possible D gene (6 bases). V dropped 5 bases and J dropped 5 bases, with 12 bases sitting between them. Per germline, CDR1 MNHNY and CDR2 SVGAGI (reference sequence). The CDR3 totals 13 residues. The DNA of the CDR3 is TGTGCCAGCAGTCCCCGGGGGGCTACTGAAGCTTTCTTT. It encodes CASSPRGATEAFF.

This chain uses TRBV14 with TRBJ1-1; D is unresolved. CDR1 is SGHDN, CDR2 FVKESK, per germline. The CDR3 loop spans 15 amino acids. V was cut by 2 bases and J by 1 base, with 11 bases left in between. Written as DNA, the CDR3 is TGTGCCAGCAGCCAAATGGTTACAGCGAACACTGAAGCTTTCTTT. Translation: CASSQMVTANTEAFF.

The genes are TRBV9 and TRBJ2-5; the D gene is possibly TRBD2 (5 bases). Germline CDR1 SGDLS, CDR2 YYNGEE. The CDR3 has 14 residues. Trimming removed 2 bases at V and 1 base at J, with 9 bases between. The CDR3 here is CASSVAGPQETQYF. CDR3 nucleotides: TGTGCCAGCAGCGTCGCGGGTCCCCAAGAGACCCAGTACTTC. Full variable domain (remainder filled in from reference TRBV9 and TRBJ2-5): DSGVTQTPKHLITATGQRVTLRCSPRSGDLSVYWYQQSLDQGLQFLIQYYNGEERAKGNILERFSAQQFPDLHSELNLSSLELGDSALYFCASSVAGPQETQYFGPGTRLLVL.

A remark on this clone: At the DNA level, this CDR3 is encoded by other sequences in the same sample as well. The gene calls are TRBV9 and TRBJ1-1; D remains unclear. V was pared by 0 bases and J by 4 bases, with 4 bases between. This CDR3 has 12 amino acids. Germline-derived CDR1 and CDR2 are SGDLS and YYNGEE. Here the CDR3 reads CASSVGATEAFF. In DNA, the CDR3 is TGTGCCAGCAGCGTAGGGGCCACTGAAGCTTTCTTT.

The chain is built from TRBV6-5 and TRBJ1-1, with D perhaps matching TRBD1 (5 bases). CDR3 length: 16 residues. V shed 2 bases and J shed 0 bases, with 13 bases lying between them. Germline values: CDR1 MNHEY, CDR2 SVGAGI. The CDR3 sequence: CASSYLLAGMNTEAFF. The CDR3 bases are TGTGCCAGCAGTTACCTCCTCGCAGGGATGAACACTGAAGCTTTCTTT.

In its sample, this clone was seen once. The gene calls are TRBV28 and TRBJ1-3, with D tentatively TRBD1 (5 bases). Trimming shortened V by 6 bases and J by 3 bases, and 6 bases separated the two germline ends. CDR3 length: 12 residues. Germline loops: CDR1 MDHEN, CDR2 SYDVKM. Here the CDR3 reads CASSRDGNTIYF. For the CDR3, the DNA is TGTGCCAGCAGCAGGGATGGAAACACCATATATTTT.

The V call is TRBV4-1, the J call TRBJ2-1; 10 bases fit TRBD2. This CDR3 has 14 amino acids. J gave up 7 bases and V 3 bases, and 3 bases lay outside the gene matches. Germline-derived CDR1 and CDR2 are MGHRA and YSYEKL. CDR3 amino acids: CASSHRTSGNEQFF. CDR3 DNA: TGCGCCAGCAGCCACCGGACTAGCGGTAATGAGCAGTTCTTC.

The chain combines TRBV29-1 with TRBJ2-7, with 8 nucleotides matching TRBD1. This CDR3 comprises 15 residues. The V and J ends lost 6 bases and 0 bases, in that order; junction bases with no gene match: 10. Germline CDR1 SQVTM, CDR2 ANQGSEA. This chain's CDR3 is CSVVRDRSFSYEQYF. Written as DNA, the CDR3 is TGCAGCGTCGTACGGGACAGGTCGTTCTCCTACGAGCAGTACTTC.

V and J are TRBV7-2 and TRBJ1-4; TRBD1 matches 7 bases. The CDR3 is 15 residues long. The germline V gene encodes CDR1 SGHTA and CDR2 FQGNSA. The ends lost 1 base at V and 3 bases at J; junction bases unmatched: 2. In DNA, the CDR3 is TGTGCCAGCAGCTTAGTCAGGGGGTCTAATGAAAAACTGTTTTTT. Its translation is CASSLVRGSNEKLFF.

This rearrangement joins TRBV5-6 to TRBJ2-1, with D perhaps matching TRBD2 (6 bases). The CDR3 spans 15 residues. V lost 3 bases, J lost 6 bases, and 16 bases lay in between. Per germline, CDR1 SGHDT and CDR2 YYEEEE. CDR3 region: CASSSTSGRSNEQFF. The CDR3 nucleotides are TGTGCCAGCAGCTCCACAAGCGGGCGATCCAATGAGCAGTTCTTC.

The chain employs TRBV29-1 and TRBJ1-2; D might be TRBD1 (6 bases). Between the trimmed V and J ends, which lost 1 base and 8 bases, there was a span of 20 bases. CDR1 SQVTM and CDR2 ANQGSEA come from the germline V gene. This CDR3 comprises 15 residues. DNA for the CDR3: TGCAGCGTTGAAGTTTTGTCAGGGGCAACTACCGGCTACACCTTC. Translated: CSVEVLSGATTGYTF.

The chain carries TRBV14 and TRBJ1-1; 9 bases are a match to TRBD1. CDR3 length: 14 amino acids. The germline gives CDR1 SGHDN, CDR2 FVKESK. V was clipped by 4 bases and J by 5 bases; unmatched bases: 5. CDR3 sequence reads: CASSPGTGRTEAFF. CDR3 in DNA: TGTGCCAGCAGCCCCGGGACAGGGCGGACTGAAGCTTTCTTT.

Turning to this clone: A read error may account for a junction end that differs from germline. The chain links TRBV7-9 to TRBJ2-6; TRBD1 aligns across 9 bases. CDR1 and CDR2 from the germline V gene are SEHNR and FQNEAQ (reference sequence). The CDR3 spans 18 residues. The CDR3 DNA sequence: TGTACCAGCAGCTCGACAGGGGGACGGGGCTCTGGGGCCAACGTCCTGACTTTC. This sequence encodes CTSSSTGGRGSGANVLTF.

V usage is TRBV29-1 and J usage is TRBJ1-2; 9 nucleotides line up with TRBD1. Germline-derived CDR1 and CDR2 are SQVTM and ANQGSEA. V lost 7 bases, J lost 8 bases, and 14 bases stayed unmatched. The CDR3 runs to 14 residues. The CDR3 DNA sequence: TGCAGCGAAAACACCATACAGGGGGCGGAAGGCTACACCTTC. It yields the protein CSENTIQGAEGYTF.

The chain is built from TRBV12-5 and TRBJ2-1; TRBD2 agrees at 10 bases. CDR1 LGHNT and CDR2 FRNRAP come from the germline V gene. Trimming removed 6 bases from V and 6 bases from J; junction bases left unmatched: 14. The CDR3 runs 17 residues. CDR3 nucleotide sequence: TGTGCTAGTGGCCCCCAACCCCTAGCGGGAGTGATCAATGAGCAGTTCTTC. Translated, it gives CASGPQPLAGVINEQFF.

The gene calls are TRBV6-5 and TRBJ1-4, with 8 bases aligning to TRBD1. Germline values: CDR1 MNHEY, CDR2 SVGAGI. Losses at the gene ends were 5 bases for V and 3 bases for J; bases not matched to a gene: 5. CDR3 length: 15 residues. The CDR3 spells CASSTDREANEKLFF. In DNA, the CDR3 is TGTGCCAGCAGTACGGACAGGGAAGCTAATGAAAAACTGTTTTTT.

The chain uses TRBV9 and TRBJ2-1; perhaps TRBD2 as D (5 bases). V dropped 4 bases and J dropped 6 bases, with 11 bases sitting between them. CDR1 is SGDLS and CDR2 is YYNGEE in the germline V gene. CDR3 length: 13 amino acids. In DNA form, the CDR3 reads TGTGCCAGCAGCCCAAGAGGGTCCAATGAGCAGTTCTTC. Translation: CASSPRGSNEQFF.

The rearrangement links TRBV27 to TRBJ2-5; D is ambiguous. Near its end, the DNA agrees better with TRBJ2-7, so the J call may be wrong. Germline CDR1 and CDR2: MNHEY and SMNVEV (reference sequence). This CDR3 has 14 amino acids. The CDR3 nucleotides read TGTGCCAGCAGTTTCCAGGATCCTTATTACGAGCAGTACTTC. It specifies CASSFQDPYYEQYF.

This clone was seen more than once but under ten times. The chain is built from TRBV6-5 and TRBJ1-5; perhaps TRBD1 as D (6 bases). Germline lookup yields CDR1 MNHEY and CDR2 SVGAGI. This CDR3 contains 13 residues. Trimming shortened V by 2 bases and J by 7 bases, and 9 bases separated the two germline ends. CDR3 amino acids: CASSYTGKQPQHF. The CDR3 nucleotides are TGTGCCAGCAGTTACACAGGGAAACAGCCCCAGCATTTT.

V is TRBV2 and J is TRBJ2-3; weak D call: TRBD2 (5 bases). Germline CDR1 is SNHLY and CDR2 is FYNNEI. Deletions cut 9 bases from V and 2 bases from J, with 15 bases between. This CDR3 is built from 14 residues. The CDR3 nucleotides read TGTGCCAGAGAGGGTGAAACTTTCACAGATACGCAGTATTTT. The encoded protein is CAREGETFTDTQYF.

This chain links TRBV4-1 with TRBJ2-7, with D possibly being TRBD2 (5 bases). Between the trimmed V and J ends, which lost 0 bases and 7 bases, there was a span of 16 bases. The CDR3 runs to 15 residues. Germline-derived CDR1 and CDR2 are MGHRA and YSYEKL. Here the CDR3 reads CASSQDLWELMEQYF. The CDR3 region has the DNA TGCGCCAGCAGCCAAGATCTTTGGGAGCTAATGGAGCAGTACTTC.